These T cell receptor beta chains were read from a single sample in a study of shared clonotypes between healthy human individuals. Clones were read by immunoSEQ multiplex PCR, and TCRdb kept only the in-frame ones, dropping some. The table has about 680,000 clones, around 72% seen once. Sequencing was done on a sample of memory CD4+ T cells sorted from blood. The receptors here all came from a woman in her 30s in good health. Each CDR3 is given without its conserved first and last residue.

v_call: TRBV29-1; cdr3_length: 17; j_call: TRBJ2-1; cdr3_aa: SVEGPIGTSGSSYNEQF
v_call: TRBV19; cdr3_length: 13; j_call: TRBJ1-5; cdr3_aa: ASSISQGDNQPQH
v_call: TRBV20-1; cdr3_length: 9; j_call: TRBJ2-7; cdr3_aa: SAWEVFEQY
v_call: TRBV4-1; cdr3_length: 14; j_call: TRBJ2-7; cdr3_aa: ASSQGRASGSYEQY
v_call: TRBV25-1; cdr3_length: 13; j_call: TRBJ2-7; cdr3_aa: ASSEDHLPKSEQY
v_call: TRBV7-9; cdr3_length: 12; j_call: TRBJ1-3; cdr3_aa: ASSLDGGGNTIY
v_call: TRBV5-4; cdr3_length: 14; j_call: TRBJ2-2; cdr3_aa: ASSLDPTGGTGELF
v_call: TRBV18; cdr3_length: 10; j_call: TRBJ2-3; cdr3_aa: ASSPLGDTQY
v_call: TRBV21-1; cdr3_length: 12; j_call: TRBJ1-5; cdr3_aa: ASERVYSNQPQH
v_call: TRBV5-1; cdr3_length: 15; j_call: TRBJ1-4; cdr3_aa: ASSLDLSDGTNEKLF
v_call: TRBV4-1; cdr3_length: 15; j_call: TRBJ2-7; cdr3_aa: ASSGGLAGGPPYEQY
v_call: TRBV5-1; cdr3_length: 13; j_call: TRBJ1-2; cdr3_aa: ASSLLMEGDYGYT
v_call: TRBV5-1; cdr3_length: 13; j_call: TRBJ2-1; cdr3_aa: ASSPDRSSYNEQF
v_call: TRBV28; cdr3_length: 15; j_call: -; cdr3_aa: ASSDPTGAAISYEQY
v_call: TRBV5-1; cdr3_length: 13; j_call: TRBJ2-7; cdr3_aa: ASSLLAGAQYEQY
v_call: TRBV7-8; cdr3_length: 14; j_call: TRBJ2-7; cdr3_aa: ASSLGGTGGYTEQY
v_call: TRBV21-1; cdr3_length: 13; j_call: TRBJ1-4; cdr3_aa: ASSKGTRWNEKLF
v_call: TRBV7-9; cdr3_length: 15; j_call: TRBJ2-2; cdr3_aa: ASSPNRLAGEAGELF
v_call: TRBV7-6; cdr3_length: 14; j_call: TRBJ2-2; cdr3_aa: ASSYLGLTNTGELF
v_call: TRBV7-3; cdr3_length: 14; j_call: TRBJ1-1; cdr3_aa: ASSPLWTGVNTEAF
v_call: TRBV5-4; cdr3_length: 11; j_call: TRBJ1-5; cdr3_aa: ASSPDPSQPQH
v_call: TRBV6-1; cdr3_length: 13; j_call: TRBJ1-2; cdr3_aa: ASSELTGPYFGYT
v_call: TRBV27; cdr3_length: 13; j_call: TRBJ1-1; cdr3_aa: ASSFYGTKNTEAF
v_call: TRBV28; cdr3_length: 10; j_call: TRBJ1-2; cdr3_aa: ASRSTVYGYT
v_call: TRBV25-1; cdr3_length: 13; j_call: TRBJ1-1; cdr3_aa: ASRAGTGVDTEAF
v_call: TRBV5-1; cdr3_length: 13; j_call: TRBJ2-2; cdr3_aa: ASSFGLGQSGELF
v_call: TRBV6-5; cdr3_length: 11; j_call: TRBJ2-7; cdr3_aa: ASRTRSSGEQY
v_call: TRBV5-1; cdr3_length: 13; j_call: TRBJ2-2; cdr3_aa: ASSLTGAGTGELF
v_call: TRBV6-1; cdr3_length: 12; j_call: TRBJ1-1; cdr3_aa: ASSERSRNTEAF
v_call: TRBV7-2; cdr3_length: 10; j_call: TRBJ2-3; cdr3_aa: ASSFFSDTQY
v_call: TRBV15; cdr3_length: 13; j_call: TRBJ2-7; cdr3_aa: ATSRGWTGPSGQY
v_call: TRBV7-9; cdr3_length: 11; j_call: TRBJ1-1; cdr3_aa: ASSQDQFTEAF
v_call: TRBV19; cdr3_length: 11; j_call: TRBJ2-7; cdr3_aa: ASSKQGSYEQY
v_call: TRBV2; cdr3_length: 12; j_call: TRBJ2-7; cdr3_aa: ASNQLAGFDEQY
v_call: TRBV27; cdr3_length: 14; j_call: TRBJ2-3; cdr3_aa: ASSLGLASWADTQY
v_call: TRBV10-3; cdr3_length: 13; j_call: TRBJ2-7; cdr3_aa: AISESGTGTYEQY
v_call: TRBV2; cdr3_length: 12; j_call: TRBJ2-4; cdr3_aa: ASRWGGRENIQY
v_call: TRBV9; cdr3_length: 11; j_call: TRBJ2-1; cdr3_aa: ASSVGLDNEQF
v_call: TRBV7-3; cdr3_length: 13; j_call: TRBJ1-2; cdr3_aa: ASSLTGTAPYGYT
v_call: TRBV9; cdr3_length: 18; j_call: TRBJ2-7; cdr3_aa: ASSQDYATSGSTLSYEQY
v_call: TRBV21-1; cdr3_length: 15; j_call: TRBJ2-7; cdr3_aa: ASSEQSIGTSTYEQY
v_call: TRBV27; cdr3_length: 11; j_call: TRBJ1-1; cdr3_aa: ASSLRPGLRAF
v_call: TRBV15; cdr3_length: 13; j_call: TRBJ2-3; cdr3_aa: ATSWGGAGTDTQY
v_call: TRBV19; cdr3_length: 12; j_call: TRBJ2-1; cdr3_aa: ASSRTGDGNEQF
v_call: TRBV6-6; cdr3_length: 13; j_call: TRBJ1-3; cdr3_aa: ASSYSSGTGNTIY
v_call: TRBV2; cdr3_length: 13; j_call: TRBJ1-2; cdr3_aa: ASSEYGVANYGYT
v_call: TRBV5-1; cdr3_length: 13; j_call: TRBJ2-3; cdr3_aa: ASSLALAGTDTQY
v_call: TRBV9; cdr3_length: 10; j_call: TRBJ2-2; cdr3_aa: ASSPTTGELF
v_call: TRBV5-8; cdr3_length: 11; j_call: TRBJ2-5; cdr3_aa: ASSRLAQETQY
v_call: TRBV15; cdr3_length: 12; j_call: TRBJ1-1; cdr3_aa: ATSRAGGNTEAF
v_call: TRBV6-1; cdr3_length: 11; j_call: TRBJ2-5; cdr3_aa: ASSGTGRETQY
v_call: TRBV27; cdr3_length: 11; j_call: TRBJ2-7; cdr3_aa: ASSSGQVYEQY
v_call: TRBV28; cdr3_length: 13; j_call: TRBJ2-7; cdr3_aa: ASSSDPPGLYEQY
v_call: TRBV19; cdr3_length: 12; j_call: TRBJ2-3; cdr3_aa: ASIGQGSTDTQY
v_call: TRBV10-3; cdr3_length: 10; j_call: TRBJ2-7; cdr3_aa: AISESTYEQY
v_call: TRBV7-3; cdr3_length: 13; j_call: TRBJ2-1; cdr3_aa: ASSFNGPGGNEQF
v_call: TRBV28; cdr3_length: 14; j_call: TRBJ1-5; cdr3_aa: ASSDSLRGSNQPQH
v_call: TRBV7-6; cdr3_length: 13; j_call: TRBJ2-7; cdr3_aa: ASSTSAGGLSEQY
v_call: TRBV11-2; cdr3_length: 13; j_call: TRBJ2-2; cdr3_aa: ASSWSGGLTGELF